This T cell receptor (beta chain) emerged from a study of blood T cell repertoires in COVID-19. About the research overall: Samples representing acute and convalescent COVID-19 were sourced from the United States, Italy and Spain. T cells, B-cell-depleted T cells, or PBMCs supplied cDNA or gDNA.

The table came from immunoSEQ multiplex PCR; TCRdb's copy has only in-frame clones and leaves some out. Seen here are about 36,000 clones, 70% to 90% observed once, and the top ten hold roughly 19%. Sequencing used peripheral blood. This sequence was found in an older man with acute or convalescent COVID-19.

CDR3 sequence reads: CASSLAGGRDQPQHF. The CDR3 nucleotides read TGTGCCAGCAGCCTAGCAGGGGGACGAGATCAGCCCCAGCATTTT. This rearrangement joins TRBV28 to TRBJ1-5; 7 positions match TRBD1. CDR3 size: 15 residues. The V and J ends lost 6 bases and 5 bases, in that order; junction bases with no gene match: 10. From germline, CDR1 is MDHEN and CDR2 SYDVKM.